The clone carrying this T cell receptor (beta chain) was counted ten times or more. Its antigen is currently unknown. The entry originates in a study of tumor and adjacent non-tumor tissue in lung cancer. On the study more broadly: The patients, about nine men and a handful of women, were 31 to 76 with stage I to III disease.

General observations from the study: Compared with tumor, normal lung showed significantly lower TCR diversity. Top 100 clones took a larger repertoire share in normal lung.

RNA was extracted from bulk tissue without any cell sorting. Donors were chemotherapy-naive, newly diagnosed lung cancer surgical patients in China, August–late 2014. The CDR3 length is 12 residues. Trimming stripped 3 bases from V and 2 bases from J, with 2 bases between. CDR1 and CDR2 from the germline V gene are WNHNN and SYGVQD (reference sequence). Three rounds of nested PCR, following a modified ARM-PCR protocol, produced the TCRbeta library. Each CDR3 protein gets one entry after TCRdb re-called the multiplex PCR reads with MiXCR. The data hold about 200,000 distinct CDR3 sequences, with about 71% observed a single time.

The sequenced material came from lung tumor tissue. The sequence was collected from a man aged 60 to 69 with non-small cell lung cancer. The chain uses TRBV10-1 and TRBJ2-1; no reliable D call. The CDR3 spells CASSDAYNEQFF. In DNA form, the CDR3 reads TGCGCCAGCAGTGACGCCTACAATGAGCAGTTCTTC.